The rows below give T cell receptor beta chains drawn from one sample of a study of blood T cell repertoires in COVID-19. The table came from immunoSEQ multiplex PCR; TCRdb's copy has only in-frame clones and leaves some out. The sample records about 210,000 clones, around four fifths being singletons. Sequenced: peripheral blood. The source of these receptors is a woman between 50 and 59 years old with active or convalescent COVID-19. CDR3s include the opening cysteine and the closing phenylalanine or tryptophan. A D gene is named only where the DNA matches it firmly. Some rows have no size entry. The others give once, few or many, or a class for an expanded clone.

j_call v_call cdr3_length clone_size d_call cdr3_aa cdr3_nt
TRBJ2-1 TRBV5-1 15 - TRBD2 CASSPGLAGGYEQFF TGCGCCAGCAGCCCCGGACTAGCGGGGGGGTATGAGCAGTTCTTC
TRBJ2-1 TRBV5-1 15 - TRBD2 CASSLSGGSANEQFF TGCGCCAGCAGCTTAAGCGGGGGCTCCGCCAATGAGCAGTTCTTC
TRBJ1-2 TRBV10-3 15 - TRBD1 CAIKREDRDAYGYTF TGTGCCATCAAACGGGAAGACAGGGACGCCTATGGCTACACCTTC
TRBJ1-2 TRBV5-1 15 once - CASSSDFHVNYGYTF TGCGCCAGCAGCTCGGACTTCCACGTAAACTATGGCTACACCTTC
TRBJ2-3 TRBV9 18 - TRBD2 CASSVGLAGVNSTDTQYF TGTGCCAGCAGCGTGGGACTAGCGGGGGTGAATAGCACAGATACGCAGTATTTT
TRBJ2-5 TRBV4-2 15 - - CASSQQTGLQETQYF TGTGCCAGCAGCCAACAGACAGGCCTCCAAGAGACCCAGTACTTC
TRBJ1-1 TRBV5-1 14 - TRBD1 CASSLQGANTEAFF TGCGCCAGCAGCTTGCAGGGGGCAAACACTGAAGCTTTCTTT
TRBJ2-2 TRBV12-5 14 - - CASGQGLPAGELFF TGTGCTAGTGGTCAGGGACTGCCCGCCGGGGAGCTGTTTTTT
TRBJ1-5 TRBV28 14 - - CASRPRGSNQPQHF TGTGCCAGCAGGCCACGGGGTAGCAATCAGCCCCAGCATTTT
TRBJ1-1 TRBV30 12 - - CAWSVRREEAFF TGTGCCTGGAGTGTACGTCGAGAAGAAGCTTTCTTT
TRBJ2-3 TRBV28 13 - - CASSLQGTDTQYF TGTGCCAGCAGTTTACAGGGCACAGATACGCAGTATTTT
TRBJ1-4 TRBV5-1 14 - - CASSLEGVNEKLFF TGCGCCAGCAGCTTGGAGGGGGTGAATGAAAAACTGTTTTTT
TRBJ1-6 TRBV27 12 - TRBD1 CASRTGISPLHF TGTGCCAGCAGGACAGGGATTTCACCCCTCCACTTT
TRBJ1-4 TRBV28 15 once - CASSFLQGGSGVLFF TGTGCCAGCAGTTTTTTACAGGGAGGGAGTGGAGTACTGTTTTTT
TRBJ1-5 TRBV30 14 - - CAWSDGKGNQPQHF TGTGCCTGGAGTGATGGGAAGGGGAATCAGCCCCAGCATTTT
TRBJ1-1 TRBV5-1 17 - TRBD1 CASSSRGAGGFITEAFF TGCGCCAGCAGCTCCCGTGGGGCAGGGGGTTTTATCACTGAAGCTTTCTTT
TRBJ1-1 TRBV2 13 once - CASSDGALAEAFF TGTGCCAGCAGTGATGGGGCGCTGGCTGAAGCTTTCTTT
TRBJ1-2 TRBV11-2 15 - TRBD1 CASSSRQGANYGYTF TGTGCCAGCAGCTCTCGACAGGGGGCTAACTATGGCTACACCTTC
TRBJ1-2 TRBV10-1 15 - TRBD1 CASSPGQAGKNGYTF TGCGCCAGCAGTCCGGGACAGGCAGGGAAGAATGGCTACACCTTC
TRBJ1-2 TRBV7-3 13 few TRBD1 CASSYRTGDGYTF TGTGCCAGCAGCTACAGGACAGGGGACGGCTACACCTTC
TRBJ1-3 TRBV7-9 17 - TRBD1 CASSRSTGATSGNTIYF TGTGCCAGCAGCCGATCGACAGGGGCAACCTCTGGAAACACCATATATTTT
TRBJ2-1 TRBV7-2 18 - TRBD1 CASSLAMRGLSSYNEQFF TGTGCCAGCAGCTTAGCTATGAGGGGGCTTAGCTCCTACAATGAGCAGTTCTTC
TRBJ1-1 TRBV27 13 - - CASSLHGNTEAFF TGTGCCAGCAGCCTTCACGGGAACACTGAAGCTTTCTTT
TRBJ2-5 TRBV6-5 13 - - CASSPDRKETQYF TGTGCCAGCAGTCCGGACAGAAAAGAGACCCAGTACTTC
TRBJ1-2 TRBV19 14 - - CASSVTPSPYGYTF TGTGCCAGTAGTGTTACTCCAAGCCCCTATGGCTACACCTTC
TRBJ2-5 TRBV11-2 15 - TRBD1 CASSLGQGLEETQYF TGTGCCAGCAGCTTAGGACAGGGTCTCGAGGAGACCCAGTACTTC
TRBJ2-3 TRBV9 15 - - CASSQRSRETDTQYF TGTGCCAGCAGCCAACGAAGTCGGGAGACCGATACGCAGTATTTT
TRBJ2-2 TRBV27 17 - - CASSHPRGGFHTGELFF TGTGCCAGCAGCCACCCAAGGGGAGGTTTTCACACCGGGGAGCTGTTTTTT
TRBJ2-6 TRBV7-3 17 - - CASSLRGGSTGANVLTF TGTGCCAGCAGCTTAAGAGGGGGTTCGACTGGGGCCAACGTCCTGACTTTC
TRBJ2-1 TRBV3-1/TRBV3-2 14 once - CASSLGEIYNEQFF TGTGCCAGCAGCCTTGGGGAGATTTACAATGAGCAGTTCTTC
TRBJ2-3 TRBV6-5 15 - - CASTRRWEGTDTQYF TGTGCCAGCACCAGGAGGTGGGAGGGCACAGATACGCAGTATTTT
TRBJ2-1 TRBV5-1 14 - TRBD1 CASSSGQGGNEQFF TGCGCCAGCAGCTCGGGACAGGGGGGGAATGAGCAGTTCTTC
TRBJ1-1 TRBV13 16 - TRBD1 CASSSPGQGPNTEAFF TGTGCCAGCAGCTCTCCGGGACAGGGGCCGAACACTGAAGCTTTCTTT
TRBJ2-7 TRBV28 16 - TRBD2 CASSGTSPKRAYEQYF TGTGCCAGCAGTGGGACTAGCCCCAAGCGGGCCTACGAGCAGTACTTC
TRBJ1-1 TRBV24-1 13 - - CATSESVSQGAFF TGTGCCACCAGTGAGTCCGTCTCACAGGGAGCTTTCTTT
TRBJ2-3 TRBV2 13 - - CASKASRTDTQYF TGTGCCAGCAAGGCTAGTCGCACAGATACGCAGTATTTT
TRBJ1-2 TRBV7-9 13 - - CASRPQGIYGYTF TGTGCCAGCAGACCACAGGGAATCTATGGCTACACCTTC
TRBJ1-1 TRBV28 13 - TRBD1 CASIGTENTEAFF TGTGCCAGCATCGGGACAGAGAACACTGAAGCTTTCTTT
TRBJ2-3 TRBV9 15 - - CASSAQAVSTDTQYF TGTGCCAGCAGCGCTCAAGCGGTTAGCACAGATACGCAGTATTTT
TRBJ2-2 TRBV5-4 19 - - CASSLSPSGAIRGTGELFF TGTGCCAGCTCCCTCTCTCCTAGCGGAGCAATTAGGGGGACCGGGGAGCTGTTTTTT
TRBJ1-5 TRBV10-2 16 - TRBD1 CASTSRDRGGNQPQHF TGCGCCAGCACCTCGAGGGACAGGGGAGGCAATCAGCCCCAGCATTTT
TRBJ2-1 TRBV11-2 12 few TRBD2 CASSPGLAEQFF TGTGCCAGCAGCCCCGGACTAGCCGAGCAGTTCTTC
TRBJ2-1 TRBV5-1 14 - TRBD1 CASSVGQGLNEQFF TGCGCCAGCAGCGTCGGACAGGGCCTAAATGAGCAGTTCTTC
TRBJ1-6 TRBV7-9 14 - - CASSLVALNSPLHF TGTGCCAGCAGCTTAGTCGCGTTGAATTCACCCCTCCACTTT